This TCR beta chain was recovered during a study of T cells expressing NK-cell markers. About the research overall: The TCR beta repertoires originated in sorted CD3+CD56+NKG2C+, CD3+CD56+NKG2C- and CD3+CD56-NKG2C+ T cells.

TCRdb reanalyzed the 5' RACE reads, giving one entry per CDR3 protein sequence and no DNA. The sample table includes some 500,000 distinct CDR3 sequences. This CDR3 has 17 residues. The origin of this receptor is a woman aged 45 to 65 in good health. J is TRBJ1-2 and V is TRBV21-1; TCRdb picks TRBD1, but there is no DNA to check that call. TRBV21-1 corresponds to a pseudogene. The sequencing input was blood T cells: a sorted CD56 or NKG2C T cell subset, CD4+ or CD8+ T cells, or bulk PBMC T cells (not recorded which). The CDR3 loop is CASSKDDRGRPLGGYTF.